These T cell receptor beta chains were read from a single sample in a study of T cell repertoires and HLA-DP antigens. What these receptors recognize is not known. Profiling relied on immunoSEQ multiplex PCR, and the TCRdb table lists in-frame clones only, not all of them. This table holds about 89,000 clones, around nine tenths found once. Source material: CD4+ T cells from PBMCs. The receptors were sampled from a man aged 50 to 59 in good health and CMV-seronegative. CDR3s leave out the opening cysteine and the closing phenylalanine or tryptophan. Clone size, where shown, is once, few, many, or a class for clones that have expanded.

clone size: NA
J gene: TRBJ2-2
V gene: TRBV7-6
CDR3 protein: ASSELGGLGTGELF

clone size: NA
J gene: TRBJ2-7
V gene: TRBV4-2
CDR3 protein: ASSLSRLAEQY

clone size: NA
J gene: TRBJ1-1
V gene: TRBV5-1
CDR3 protein: ASSLGGADTEAF

clone size: once
J gene: TRBJ1-2
V gene: TRBV18
CDR3 protein: ASSPGQEGRGYT

clone size: NA
J gene: TRBJ1-3
V gene: TRBV18
CDR3 protein: ASSQGPGNTIY

clone size: NA
J gene: TRBJ2-1
V gene: TRBV18
CDR3 protein: ASSPDQGKRYVEQF

clone size: NA
J gene: TRBJ2-7
V gene: TRBV27
CDR3 protein: ASSLLGLAGEEQY

clone size: once
J gene: TRBJ2-7
V gene: TRBV5-5
CDR3 protein: ASTRRAGTDYEQY

clone size: NA
J gene: TRBJ2-3
V gene: TRBV2
CDR3 protein: ASRKTGITDTQY

clone size: NA
J gene: TRBJ2-7
V gene: TRBV30
CDR3 protein: AWSRDPHEQY

clone size: NA
J gene: TRBJ2-2
V gene: TRBV7-2
CDR3 protein: ASSLDPRTGELF

clone size: NA
J gene: TRBJ1-1
V gene: TRBV10-2
CDR3 protein: ASSESVSNTEAF

clone size: NA
J gene: TRBJ2-2
V gene: TRBV9
CDR3 protein: ASSAGLAVNTGELF

clone size: NA
J gene: TRBJ2-1
V gene: TRBV5-1
CDR3 protein: ASSTTTGSLENEQF

clone size: NA
J gene: TRBJ1-3
V gene: TRBV7-9
CDR3 protein: ASSPPIRFSGSGNTIY

clone size: NA
J gene: TRBJ1-1
V gene: TRBV28
CDR3 protein: ASSRQANTEAF

clone size: NA
J gene: TRBJ1-1
V gene: TRBV5-3
CDR3 protein: ARSRRVTNTEAF

clone size: once
J gene: TRBJ1-1
V gene: TRBV29-1
CDR3 protein: SVDLGNTEAF

clone size: NA
J gene: TRBJ2-2
V gene: TRBV7-8
CDR3 protein: ASIRRGRAYTGELF

clone size: NA
J gene: TRBJ1-2
V gene: TRBV28
CDR3 protein: ASSLLGQLIYGYT

clone size: NA
J gene: TRBJ1-6
V gene: TRBV6-5
CDR3 protein: ASSLGQSPLH

clone size: once
J gene: TRBJ1-1
V gene: TRBV27
CDR3 protein: ASSSPGQSPNTEAF

clone size: NA
J gene: TRBJ2-7
V gene: TRBV9
CDR3 protein: ASSVGPTSYEQY

clone size: NA
J gene: TRBJ2-3
V gene: TRBV28
CDR3 protein: ASSETGPSSTDTQY

clone size: NA
J gene: TRBJ1-2
V gene: TRBV18
CDR3 protein: ASSPPTESYGYT

clone size: NA
J gene: TRBJ2-3
V gene: TRBV7-9
CDR3 protein: ASSFQTGGTDTQY

clone size: NA
J gene: TRBJ2-1
V gene: TRBV7-9
CDR3 protein: ASSQAGQGEIYNEQF

clone size: NA
J gene: TRBJ1-1
V gene: TRBV5-5
CDR3 protein: ASSLWGSTEAF

clone size: NA
J gene: TRBJ2-1
V gene: TRBV5-5
CDR3 protein: ASSFSYNEQF

clone size: NA
J gene: TRBJ2-3
V gene: TRBV9
CDR3 protein: ASSVGSGPDTQY

clone size: NA
J gene: TRBJ2-3
V gene: TRBV9
CDR3 protein: ASNPTSGRGQDTQY

clone size: once
J gene: TRBJ2-3
V gene: TRBV9
CDR3 protein: ASSVGRTSGSADTQY

clone size: NA
J gene: TRBJ1-2
V gene: TRBV19
CDR3 protein: ASSPNTGFYGYT

clone size: NA
J gene: TRBJ1-1
V gene: TRBV21-1
CDR3 protein: ASSKKRGGGNTEAF

clone size: NA
J gene: TRBJ2-1
V gene: TRBV18
CDR3 protein: ASSPTSARDNEQF

clone size: NA
J gene: TRBJ2-7
V gene: TRBV6-5
CDR3 protein: ASSYSITSYEQY

clone size: NA
J gene: TRBJ2-1
V gene: TRBV19
CDR3 protein: ASTLTGLTYNEQF

clone size: NA
J gene: TRBJ2-2
V gene: TRBV9
CDR3 protein: ASSALGATGELF

clone size: NA
J gene: TRBJ2-7
V gene: TRBV15
CDR3 protein: ATSRAPGGAYEQY

clone size: NA
J gene: TRBJ2-1
V gene: TRBV6-5
CDR3 protein: ASSRQNEQF

clone size: NA
J gene: TRBJ2-2
V gene: TRBV7-2
CDR3 protein: ASSAQGYTGELF

clone size: NA
J gene: TRBJ2-7
V gene: TRBV27
CDR3 protein: ASSRGEPGSSYEQY

clone size: NA
J gene: TRBJ2-1
V gene: TRBV7-9
CDR3 protein: ASSLGRLAATNEQF